This T cell receptor beta chain was observed in a study of low-dose radiotherapy and immunotherapy resistance in tumors. Study-level information: Members of Cohort 2 were treated with 1 Gy per fraction every two weeks; their total was 13 Gy over 26 weeks.

Time point specified: after trial treatment. Documented treatment: LDRT plus nivolumab, ipilimumab, low-dose cyclophosphamide and aspirin (RACIN trial). Eligibility required advanced solid tumors lacking tumor-infiltrating lymphocytes. The table lists this clonotype with many counts. The CDR3 is made up of 16 amino acids. Per the germline V gene, CDR1 is SGHDN and CDR2 is FVKESK. The ends were cut back, 3 bases at V and 2 bases at J, with 13 bases in the middle. Both TCRalpha and TCRbeta chains were reverse transcribed with V-gene-specific primers. The PCR that amplified TCRs ran for around 22 cycles, relying on a constant-region primer and a V-primer adapter. TCRdb reprocessed the reads with MiXCR, giving one entry per CDR3 protein. The profile shows roughly 95,000 distinct CDR3 sequences, 20% to 25% of them singletons.

The V and J genes are TRBV14 and TRBJ2-2; a weak D match, TRBD1 (5 bases). The input for sequencing was PBMCs, taken after low-dose radiotherapy plus immunotherapy. This receptor was obtained from a female donor with ovarian cancer. The CDR3, as DNA: TGTGCCAGCAGCCAGGGCCCAGGGATCAACACCGGGGAGCTGTTTTTT. Protein sequence: CASSQGPGINTGELFF.